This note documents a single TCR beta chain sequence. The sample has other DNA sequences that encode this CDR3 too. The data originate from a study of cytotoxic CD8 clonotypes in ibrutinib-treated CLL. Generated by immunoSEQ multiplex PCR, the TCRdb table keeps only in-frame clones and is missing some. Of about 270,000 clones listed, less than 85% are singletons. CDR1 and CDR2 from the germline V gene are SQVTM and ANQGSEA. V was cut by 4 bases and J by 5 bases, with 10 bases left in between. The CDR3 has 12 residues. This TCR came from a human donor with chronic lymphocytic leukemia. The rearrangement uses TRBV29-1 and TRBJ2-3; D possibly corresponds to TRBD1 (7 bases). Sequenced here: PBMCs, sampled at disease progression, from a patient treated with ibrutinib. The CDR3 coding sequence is TGCAGCGTTGGACAGGGAGGAGATACGCAGTATTTT. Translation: CSVGQGGDTQYF.